This T cell receptor beta chain was identified during a study of T cells after yellow fever vaccination. This clonotype turned up a few times. Using its own MiXCR run on the 5' RACE reads, TCRdb lists one record per CDR3 protein. The data contain about 340,000 distinct CDR3 sequences, 4% of them singletons. The CDR3 consists of 16 residues. Looked up from germline, CDR1 is SGHTA and CDR2 is FQGNSA. Trimming removed 3 bases from V and 0 bases from J; junction bases left unmatched: 5. This specimen was PBMCs, taken 5 days after the yellow fever booster vaccination. The TCR comes from a man between 18 and 29 years old who received the YFV17D yellow fever vaccine. The chain links TRBV7-2 to TRBJ1-5; TRBD1 aligns across 7 bases. In nucleotides, the CDR3 is TGTGCCAGCAGCTTTCGACAGGGAGGTAGCAATCAGCCCCAGCATTTT. It specifies CASSFRQGGSNQPQHF.